Sequencing of this TCR beta chain was carried out in a study of T cell responses to AZD1222 COVID-19 vaccine. Measured with immunoSEQ multiplex PCR; TCRdb has only the in-frame clones, and not every one. Among 130,000 to 150,000 clones listed, around four fifths were seen once. Study outcomes and limitations: Clonal diversity was possibly underestimated, and white British individuals and females predominated among donors. Vaccination with two AZD1222 doses was followed by a rise in Spike-specific TCR breadth and depth.

There are a few counts of this clone. Its specificity is unknown. CDR1 is SQVTM and CDR2 is ANQGSEA in the germline V gene. Between the trimmed V and J ends, which lost 4 bases and 6 bases, there was a span of 10 bases. The CDR3 sequence is 11 residues long. The chain combines TRBV29-1 with TRBJ2-7; D ambiguous. Sequencing used peripheral blood, obtained on day 0 of MenACWY control vaccination. This clonotype was obtained from an adult in good health. The CDR3 region is CSVGYSTEQYF. CDR3 in DNA: TGCAGCGTTGGGTACAGTACCGAGCAGTACTTC.